The following is a TCR beta chain sequence with its context. This entry is derived from a study of blood T cell repertoires in COVID-19. Assay used: immunoSEQ multiplex PCR; TCRdb lists only in-frame clones, some missing. The profile shows some 180,000 clones, approximately 80% of them singletons. CDR1 and CDR2 (germline): SGHNT, YYREEE (reference sequence). V gave up 0 bases and J gave up 8 bases; unmatched junction bases: 13. The CDR3 is 16 residues long. The chain employs TRBV5-4 and TRBJ1-2, with 7 nucleotides matching TRBD1. The clonotype originates from a woman between 40 and 55 years old with COVID-19, enrolled during active disease. The sequencing sample was made of peripheral blood. The CDR3 nucleotides are TGTGCCAGCAGCTTGGACCGACAGGGAACTTTCTGGGGCTACACCTTC. Its protein is CASSLDRQGTFWGYTF.